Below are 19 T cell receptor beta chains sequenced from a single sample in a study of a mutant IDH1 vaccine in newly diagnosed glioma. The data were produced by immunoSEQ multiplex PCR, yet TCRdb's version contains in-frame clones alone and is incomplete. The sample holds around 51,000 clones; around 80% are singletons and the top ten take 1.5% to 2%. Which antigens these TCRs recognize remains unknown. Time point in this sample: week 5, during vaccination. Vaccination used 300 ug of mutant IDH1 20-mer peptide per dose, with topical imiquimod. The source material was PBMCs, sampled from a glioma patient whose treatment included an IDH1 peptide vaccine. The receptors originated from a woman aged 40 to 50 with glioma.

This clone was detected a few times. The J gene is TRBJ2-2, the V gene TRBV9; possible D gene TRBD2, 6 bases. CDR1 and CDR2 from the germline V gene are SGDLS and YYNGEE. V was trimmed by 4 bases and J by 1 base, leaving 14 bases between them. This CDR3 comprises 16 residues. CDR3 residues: CASSPGGSGNTGELFF. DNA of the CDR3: TGTGCCAGCAGCCCCGGGGGTAGCGGGAACACCGGGGAGCTGTTTTTT.

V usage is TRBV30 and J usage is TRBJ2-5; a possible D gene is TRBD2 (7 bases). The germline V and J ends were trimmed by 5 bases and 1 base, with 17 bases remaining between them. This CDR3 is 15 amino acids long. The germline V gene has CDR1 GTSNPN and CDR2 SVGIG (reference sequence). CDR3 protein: CAWAAGAIRQETQYF. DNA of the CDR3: TGTGCCTGGGCCGCGGGGGCGATCCGCCAAGAGACCCAGTACTTC.

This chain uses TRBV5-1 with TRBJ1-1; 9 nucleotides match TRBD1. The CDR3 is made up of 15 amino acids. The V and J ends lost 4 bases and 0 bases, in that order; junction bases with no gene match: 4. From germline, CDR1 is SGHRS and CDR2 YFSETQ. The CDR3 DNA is TGCGCCAGCAGCCCCGGACAGGGGCTGAACACTGAAGCTTTCTTT. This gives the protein CASSPGQGLNTEAFF.

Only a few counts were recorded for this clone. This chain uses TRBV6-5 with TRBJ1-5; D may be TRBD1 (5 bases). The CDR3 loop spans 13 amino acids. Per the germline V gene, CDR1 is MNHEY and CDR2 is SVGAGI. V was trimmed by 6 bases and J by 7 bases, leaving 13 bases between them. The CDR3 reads CASRGGTRQPQHF. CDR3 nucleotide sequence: TGTGCCAGCAGGGGAGGGACTCGCCAGCCCCAGCATTTT.

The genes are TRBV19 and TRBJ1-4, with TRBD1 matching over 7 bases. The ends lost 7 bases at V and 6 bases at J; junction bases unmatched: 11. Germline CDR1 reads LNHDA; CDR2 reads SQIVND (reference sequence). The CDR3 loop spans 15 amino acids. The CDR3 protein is CASTKTGTAYEKLFF. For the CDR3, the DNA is TGTGCCAGTACTAAAACGGGGACAGCATATGAAAAACTGTTTTTT.

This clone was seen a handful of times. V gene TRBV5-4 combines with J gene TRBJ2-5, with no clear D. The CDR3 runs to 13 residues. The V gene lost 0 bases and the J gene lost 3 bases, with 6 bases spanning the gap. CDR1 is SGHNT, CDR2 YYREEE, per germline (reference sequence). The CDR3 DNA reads TGTGCCAGCAGCTTGGTAGCAGAAGAGACCCAGTACTTC. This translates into CASSLVAEETQYF.

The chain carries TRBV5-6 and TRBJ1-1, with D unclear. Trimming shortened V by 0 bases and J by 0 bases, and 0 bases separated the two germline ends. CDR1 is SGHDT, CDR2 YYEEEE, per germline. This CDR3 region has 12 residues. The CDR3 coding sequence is TGTGCCAGCAGCTTGGTGAACACTGAAGCTTTCTTT. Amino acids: CASSLVNTEAFF.

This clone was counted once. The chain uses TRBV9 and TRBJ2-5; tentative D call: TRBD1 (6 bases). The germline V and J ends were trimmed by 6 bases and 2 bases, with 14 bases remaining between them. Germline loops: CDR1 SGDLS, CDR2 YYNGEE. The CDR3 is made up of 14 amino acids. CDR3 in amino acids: CASTPQDRQETQYF. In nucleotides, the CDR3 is TGTGCCAGCACCCCCCAGGACAGACAAGAGACCCAGTACTTC.

The CDR3 here is CASSVWAGPNYEQYF. The CDR3 DNA follows: TGTGCCAGCAGCGTATGGGCAGGTCCGAACTACGAGCAGTACTTC. The J gene is TRBJ2-7, the V gene TRBV9; D unresolved. Germline V gene lookup returns CDR1 SGDLS and CDR2 YYNGEE. The length of the CDR3 is 15 residues. V was clipped by 1 base and J by 3 bases, with 14 bases between them.

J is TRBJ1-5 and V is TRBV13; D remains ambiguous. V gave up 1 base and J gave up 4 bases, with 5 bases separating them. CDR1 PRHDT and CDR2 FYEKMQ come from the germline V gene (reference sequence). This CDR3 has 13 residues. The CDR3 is CASSLAMNQPQHF. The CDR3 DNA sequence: TGTGCCAGCAGCTTAGCCATGAATCAGCCCCAGCATTTT.

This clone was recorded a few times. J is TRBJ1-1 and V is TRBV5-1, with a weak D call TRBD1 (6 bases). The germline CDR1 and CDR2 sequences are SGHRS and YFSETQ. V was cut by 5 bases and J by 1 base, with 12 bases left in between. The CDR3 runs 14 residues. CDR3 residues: CASRGGGENTEAFF. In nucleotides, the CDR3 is TGCGCCAGCAGGGGGGGCGGGGAGAACACTGAAGCTTTCTTT.

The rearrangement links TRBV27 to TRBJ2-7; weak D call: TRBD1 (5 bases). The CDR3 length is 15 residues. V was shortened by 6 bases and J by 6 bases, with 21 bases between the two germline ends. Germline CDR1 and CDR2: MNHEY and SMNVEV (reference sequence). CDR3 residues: CASRDLGASILEQYF. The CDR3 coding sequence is TGTGCCAGCAGAGACCTAGGGGCTTCAATTCTCGAGCAGTACTTC.

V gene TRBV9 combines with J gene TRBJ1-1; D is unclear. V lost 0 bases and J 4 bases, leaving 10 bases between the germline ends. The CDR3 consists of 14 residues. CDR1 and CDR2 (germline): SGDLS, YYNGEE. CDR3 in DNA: TGTGCCAGCAGCGTAGAGGGTATATTCACTGAAGCTTTCTTT. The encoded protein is CASSVEGIFTEAFF.

CDR3 nucleotide sequence: TGTGCCAGCCAAACGGGGGGCGAGCAGTACTTC. The encoded protein is CASQTGGEQYF. The chain joins TRBV6-5 to TRBJ2-7; 7 positions agree with TRBD2. The CDR3 sequence is 11 residues long. With 8 bases clipped from V and 6 bases from J, the junction kept 4 bases outside the gene matches. Germline-derived CDR1 and CDR2 are MNHEY and SVGAGI.

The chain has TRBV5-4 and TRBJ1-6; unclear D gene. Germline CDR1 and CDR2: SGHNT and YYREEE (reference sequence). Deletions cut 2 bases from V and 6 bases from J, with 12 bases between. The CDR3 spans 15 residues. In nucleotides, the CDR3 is TGTGCCAGCAGCTTATTCGCGGGAGTTAATTCACCCCTCCACTTT. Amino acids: CASSLFAGVNSPLHF.

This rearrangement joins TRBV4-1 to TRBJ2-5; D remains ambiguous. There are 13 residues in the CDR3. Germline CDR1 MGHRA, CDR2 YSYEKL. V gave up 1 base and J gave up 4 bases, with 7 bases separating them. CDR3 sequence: CASSQGVLETQYF. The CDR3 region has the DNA TGCGCCAGCAGCCAAGGAGTGCTAGAGACCCAGTACTTC.

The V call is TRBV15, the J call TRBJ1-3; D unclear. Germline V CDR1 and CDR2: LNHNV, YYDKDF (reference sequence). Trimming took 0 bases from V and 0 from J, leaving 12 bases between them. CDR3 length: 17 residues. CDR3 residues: CATSRDPRRTSGNTIYF. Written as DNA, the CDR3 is TGTGCCACCAGCAGAGATCCTCGGCGAACCTCTGGAAACACCATATATTTT.

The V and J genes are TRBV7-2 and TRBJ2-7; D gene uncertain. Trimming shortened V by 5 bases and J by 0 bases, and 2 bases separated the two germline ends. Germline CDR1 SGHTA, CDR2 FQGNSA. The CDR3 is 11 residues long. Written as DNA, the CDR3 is TGTGCCAGCAGCGCCTCCTACGAGCAGTACTTC. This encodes CASSASYEQYF.

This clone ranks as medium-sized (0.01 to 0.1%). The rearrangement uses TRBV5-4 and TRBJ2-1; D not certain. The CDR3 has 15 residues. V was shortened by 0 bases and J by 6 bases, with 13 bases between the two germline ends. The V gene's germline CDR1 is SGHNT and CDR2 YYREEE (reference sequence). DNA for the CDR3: TGTGCCAGCAGCTTGGGGGTAGCATCCAGCAATGAGCAGTTCTTC. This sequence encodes CASSLGVASSNEQFF. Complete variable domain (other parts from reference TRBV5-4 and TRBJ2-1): ETGVTQSPTHLIKTRGQQVTLRCSSQSGHNTVSWYQQALGQGPQFIFQYYREEENGRGNFPPRFSGLQFPNYSSELNVNALELDDSALYLCASSLGVASSNEQFFGPGTRLTVL.